This entry describes one TCR beta chain. Those enrolled in Seattle joined during active infection and were followed longitudinally afterward. Authors' methods: Counts of nucleated cells, estimated from reference gene primer amplification, were obtained. Only in-frame clones appear in the TCRdb table, and some are missing; sequencing was by immunoSEQ multiplex PCR. V and J calls and clone size are those listed in that table; D and trimming were worked out from the DNA. The table shows 250,000 or so clones, with 88% occurring only once. The data stem from a study of blood T cell repertoires in COVID-19. About the research overall: The samples span acute and convalescent COVID-19 from the United States, Italy and Spain. T cells, B-cell-depleted T cells, or PBMCs provided the cDNA or gDNA that served as material.

V lost 8 bases, J lost 10 bases, and 13 bases stayed unmatched. Per germline, CDR1 SEHNR and CDR2 FQNEAQ (reference sequence). CDR3 length equals 14 residues. This clonotype originated in a woman aged 25 to 39 with COVID-19, enrolled during active disease. The sequencing sample was made of peripheral blood. V gene TRBV7-9 combines with J gene TRBJ1-1; 10 bases are shared with TRBD1. CDR3 nucleotide sequence: TGTGCCAGCGCTCGGACAGGGGGATATCCGCGAGCTTTCTTT. Residues: CASARTGGYPRAFF.